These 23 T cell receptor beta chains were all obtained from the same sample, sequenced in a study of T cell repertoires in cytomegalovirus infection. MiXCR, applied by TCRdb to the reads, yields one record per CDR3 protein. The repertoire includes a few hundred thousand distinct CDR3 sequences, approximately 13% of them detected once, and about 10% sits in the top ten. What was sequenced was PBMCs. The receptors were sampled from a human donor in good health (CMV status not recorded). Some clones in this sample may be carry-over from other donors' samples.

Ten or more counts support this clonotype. The CDR3 sequence is CATSGGSYNEQFF. As DNA, the CDR3 is TGTGCCACCAGCGGCGGGTCCTACAATGAGCAGTTCTTC. V usage is TRBV24-1 and J usage is TRBJ2-1; possibly TRBD2 for D (5 bases). Germline V CDR1 and CDR2: KGHDR, SFDVKD. The V gene lost 7 bases and the J gene lost 1 base, with 7 bases spanning the gap. The CDR3 runs 13 residues.

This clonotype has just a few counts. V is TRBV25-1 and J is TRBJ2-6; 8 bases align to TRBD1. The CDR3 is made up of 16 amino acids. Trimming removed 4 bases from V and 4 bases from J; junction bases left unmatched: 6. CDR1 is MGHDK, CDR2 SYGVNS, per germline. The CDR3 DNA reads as TGTGCCAGCAGTGGGGACAGGACCTCAGGGGCCAACGTCCTGACTTTC. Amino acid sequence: CASSGDRTSGANVLTF.

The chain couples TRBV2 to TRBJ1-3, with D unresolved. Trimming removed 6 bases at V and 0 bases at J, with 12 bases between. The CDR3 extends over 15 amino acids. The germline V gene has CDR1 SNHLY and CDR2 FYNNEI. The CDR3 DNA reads TGTGCCAGCAGCCTCACAGAACTCTCTGGAAACACCATATATTTT. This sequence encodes CASSLTELSGNTIYF.

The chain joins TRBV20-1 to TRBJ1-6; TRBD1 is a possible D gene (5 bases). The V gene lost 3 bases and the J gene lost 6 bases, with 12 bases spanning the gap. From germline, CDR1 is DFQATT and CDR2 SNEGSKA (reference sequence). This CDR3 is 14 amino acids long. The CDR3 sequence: CSASEGSRNSPLHF. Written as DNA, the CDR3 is TGCAGTGCTAGTGAGGGGAGCCGTAATTCACCCCTCCACTTT.

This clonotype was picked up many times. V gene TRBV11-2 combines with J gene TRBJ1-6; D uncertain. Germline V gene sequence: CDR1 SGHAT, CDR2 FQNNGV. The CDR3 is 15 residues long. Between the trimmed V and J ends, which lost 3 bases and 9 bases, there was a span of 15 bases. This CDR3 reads CASSFMIIGPSPLHF. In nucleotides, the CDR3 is TGTGCCAGCAGCTTTATGATTATAGGACCTTCACCCCTCCACTTT.

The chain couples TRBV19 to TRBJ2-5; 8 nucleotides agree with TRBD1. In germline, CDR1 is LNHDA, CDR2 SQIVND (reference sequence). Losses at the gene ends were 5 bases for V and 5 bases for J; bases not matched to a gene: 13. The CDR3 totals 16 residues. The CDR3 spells CASSAPRTGSRETQYF. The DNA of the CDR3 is TGTGCCAGTAGTGCACCCCGGACAGGGTCGAGGGAGACCCAGTACTTC.

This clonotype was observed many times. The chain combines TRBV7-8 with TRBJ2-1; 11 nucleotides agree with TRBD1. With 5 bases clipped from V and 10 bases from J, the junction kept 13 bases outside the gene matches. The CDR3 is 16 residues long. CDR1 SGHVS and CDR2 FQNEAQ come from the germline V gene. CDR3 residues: CASSAYRDRGFGEQFF. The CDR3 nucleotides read TGTGCCAGCAGCGCCTACCGGGACAGGGGGTTCGGGGAGCAGTTCTTC.

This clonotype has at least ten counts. CDR3 DNA: TGTGCCAGCAGCTTACTCCCAGATGGTCCCCAGCATTTT. It is translated as CASSLLPDGPQHF. The chain is built from TRBV7-2 and TRBJ1-5, with D uncertain. Trimming took off 2 bases at V and 10 bases at J, with 12 bases between the two ends. The CDR3 has 13 residues. The V gene's germline CDR1 is SGHTA and CDR2 FQGNSA.

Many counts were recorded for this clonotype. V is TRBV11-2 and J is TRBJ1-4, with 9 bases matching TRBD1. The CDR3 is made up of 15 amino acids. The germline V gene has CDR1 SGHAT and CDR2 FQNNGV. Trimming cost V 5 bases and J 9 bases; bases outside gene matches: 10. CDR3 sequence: CASSEGQGRAQKLFF. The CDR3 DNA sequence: TGTGCCAGCAGCGAGGGACAGGGTAGGGCTCAAAAACTGTTTTTT.

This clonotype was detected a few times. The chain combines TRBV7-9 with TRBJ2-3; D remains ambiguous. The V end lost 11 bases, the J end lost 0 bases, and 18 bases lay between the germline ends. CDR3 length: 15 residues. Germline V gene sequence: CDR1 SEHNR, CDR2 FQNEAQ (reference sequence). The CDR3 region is CAGEKSRTSTDTQYF. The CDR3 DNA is TGTGCCGGTGAAAAATCCCGAACCAGCACAGATACGCAGTATTTT.

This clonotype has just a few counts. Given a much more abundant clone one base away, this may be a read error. CDR3 sequence reads: CANSRQSGSTNEQFF. The CDR3 coding sequence is TGTGCCAACAGCCGCCAGAGCGGGAGTACAAATGAGCAGTTCTTC. J is TRBJ2-1 and V is TRBV7-2, with 8 bases aligning to TRBD2. CDR3 size: 15 residues. Germline loops: CDR1 SGHTA, CDR2 FQGNSA.

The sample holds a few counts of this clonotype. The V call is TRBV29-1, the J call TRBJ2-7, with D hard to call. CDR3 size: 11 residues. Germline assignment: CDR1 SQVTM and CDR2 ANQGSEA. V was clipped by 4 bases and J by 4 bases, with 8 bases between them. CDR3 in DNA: TGCAGCGTTGGTAGAGAGTACGAGCAGTACTTC. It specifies CSVGREYEQYF.

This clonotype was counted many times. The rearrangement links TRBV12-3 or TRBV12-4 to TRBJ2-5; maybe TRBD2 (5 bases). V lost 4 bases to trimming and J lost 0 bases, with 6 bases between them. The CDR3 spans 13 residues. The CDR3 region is CASSSGYQETQYF. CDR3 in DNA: TGTGCCAGCAGTTCGGGGTACCAAGAGACCCAGTACTTC.

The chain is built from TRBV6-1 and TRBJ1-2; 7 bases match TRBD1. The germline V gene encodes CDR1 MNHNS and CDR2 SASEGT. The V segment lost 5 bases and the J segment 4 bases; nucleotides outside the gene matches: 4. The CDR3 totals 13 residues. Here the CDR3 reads CASSTRQGYGYTF. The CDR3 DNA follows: TGTGCCAGCAGTACACGACAGGGCTATGGCTACACCTTC.

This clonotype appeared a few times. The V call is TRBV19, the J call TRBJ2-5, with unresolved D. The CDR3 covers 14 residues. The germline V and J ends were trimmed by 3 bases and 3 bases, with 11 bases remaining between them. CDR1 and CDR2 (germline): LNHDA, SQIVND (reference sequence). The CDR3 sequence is CASSIDGSKETQYF. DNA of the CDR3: TGTGCCAGTAGTATCGACGGGTCTAAAGAGACCCAGTACTTC.

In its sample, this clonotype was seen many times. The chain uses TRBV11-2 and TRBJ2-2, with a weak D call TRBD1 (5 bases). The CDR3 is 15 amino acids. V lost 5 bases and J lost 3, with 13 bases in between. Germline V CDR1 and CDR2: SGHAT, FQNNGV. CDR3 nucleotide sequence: TGTGCCAGCAGCCCCGCCGACAGATACACCGGGGAGCTGTTTTTT. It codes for CASSPADRYTGELFF.

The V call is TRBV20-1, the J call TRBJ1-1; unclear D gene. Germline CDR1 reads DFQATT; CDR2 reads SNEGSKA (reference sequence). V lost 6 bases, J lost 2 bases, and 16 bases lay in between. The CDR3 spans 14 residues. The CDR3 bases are TGCAGTGCGGGGAGAGGATCAGGAAACACTGAAGCTTTCTTT. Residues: CSAGRGSGNTEAFF.

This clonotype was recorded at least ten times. The DNA of the CDR3 is TGCAGTGCTCCCTCCCCATCCAGGGGGAACACTGAAGCTTTCTTT. It encodes CSAPSPSRGNTEAFF. The V and J genes are TRBV20-1 and TRBJ1-1; the D gene is possibly TRBD1 (6 bases). The CDR3 totals 15 residues. Per germline, CDR1 DFQATT and CDR2 SNEGSKA (reference sequence). The V end lost 5 bases, the J end lost 1 base, and 17 bases lay between the germline ends.

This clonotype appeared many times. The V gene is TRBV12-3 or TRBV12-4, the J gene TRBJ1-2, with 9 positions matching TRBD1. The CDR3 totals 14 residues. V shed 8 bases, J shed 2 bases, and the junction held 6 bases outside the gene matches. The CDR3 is CASWRQGGNYGYTF. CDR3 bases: TGTGCCAGCTGGAGACAGGGGGGGAACTATGGCTACACCTTC.

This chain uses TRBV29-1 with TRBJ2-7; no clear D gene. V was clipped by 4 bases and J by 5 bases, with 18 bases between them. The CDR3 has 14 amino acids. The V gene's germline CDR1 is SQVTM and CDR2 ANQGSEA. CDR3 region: CSVARRGRWDEQYF. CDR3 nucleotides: TGCAGCGTTGCCCGGCGCGGTCGCTGGGACGAGCAGTACTTC.

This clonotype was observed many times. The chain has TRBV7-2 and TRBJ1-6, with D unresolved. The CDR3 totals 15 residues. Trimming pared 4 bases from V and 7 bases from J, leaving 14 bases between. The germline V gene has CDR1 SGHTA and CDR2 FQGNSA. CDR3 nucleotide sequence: TGTGCCAGCAGCTCGGCGGGCAGAACCAATTCACCCCTCCACTTT. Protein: CASSSAGRTNSPLHF.

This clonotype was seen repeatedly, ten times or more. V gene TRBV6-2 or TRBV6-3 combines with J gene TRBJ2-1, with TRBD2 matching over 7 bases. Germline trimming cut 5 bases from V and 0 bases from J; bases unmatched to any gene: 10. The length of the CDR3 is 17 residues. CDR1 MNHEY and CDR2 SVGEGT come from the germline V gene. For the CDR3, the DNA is TGTGCCAGCAGTACCCTAGCGGATAGGCGCTCCTACAATGAGCAGTTCTTC. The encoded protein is CASSTLADRRSYNEQFF.

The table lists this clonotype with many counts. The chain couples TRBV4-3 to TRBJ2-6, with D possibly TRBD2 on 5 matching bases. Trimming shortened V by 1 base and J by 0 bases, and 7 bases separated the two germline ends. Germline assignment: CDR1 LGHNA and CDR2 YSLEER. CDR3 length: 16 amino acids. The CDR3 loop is CASSQGGGSGANVLTF. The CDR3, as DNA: TGCGCCAGCAGCCAAGGCGGAGGCTCTGGGGCCAACGTCCTGACTTTC.